Each of the 4 T cell receptor beta chains below was sequenced from the same sample in a study of CD8+ T cells in alopecia areata. After isolation, RNA underwent reverse transcription to generate cDNA as the sequencing template. TCRdb's copy holds only in-frame clones and misses some; the assay was immunoSEQ multiplex PCR. The sample carries roughly 180,000 clones, 51% recorded once. The treatment denotes: oral pan-JAK inhibitor, 5-10 mg twice daily. The source material was CD8+ T cells sorted from blood, sampled around week 53, from a patient treated with tofacitinib. These receptor sequences come from a human donor with alopecia areata.

The chain has TRBV4-3 and TRBJ2-5; no firm D call. The germline V and J ends were trimmed by 4 bases and 5 bases, with 11 bases remaining between them. The germline CDR1 and CDR2 sequences are LGHNA and YSLEER. This CDR3 has 13 amino acids. The CDR3 coding sequence is TGCGCCAGCAGCCCATGGGCCGGGGAGACCCAGTACTTC. It specifies CASSPWAGETQYF.

V and J are TRBV5-1 and TRBJ2-7; no firm D call. The V gene's germline CDR1 is SGHRS and CDR2 YFSETQ. This CDR3 contains 15 residues. V was cut by 4 bases and J by 3 bases, with 17 bases left in between. CDR3 amino acids: CASSQPDYGNYEQYF. Here the CDR3 DNA reads TGCGCCAGCAGCCAGCCGGATTATGGTAACTACGAGCAGTACTTC.

J is TRBJ2-3 and V is TRBV30; unclear D gene. This CDR3 is 14 amino acids long. The V end lost 4 bases, the J end lost 1 base, and 12 bases lay between the germline ends. Germline V gives CDR1 GTSNPN, CDR2 SVGIG (reference sequence). CDR3 DNA: TGTGCCTGGACAGCCGCGCGGCGCACAGATACGCAGTATTTT. Its protein product is CAWTAARRTDTQYF.

The chain combines TRBV11-2 with TRBJ2-3; D remains unclear. CDR1 is SGHAT, CDR2 FQNNGV, per germline. V shed 1 base and J shed 2 bases, with 7 bases lying between them. This CDR3 region has 14 residues. The CDR3 region is CASSLARSTDTQYF. As DNA, the CDR3 is TGTGCCAGCAGCTTAGCCCGGTCCACAGATACGCAGTATTTT.